Each of the 28 T cell receptor beta chains below was sequenced from the same sample in a study of identical twins. TCRdb re-called the 5' RACE reads through MiXCR, storing one row per CDR3 protein. Counted here are some 660,000 distinct CDR3 sequences, around 8.3% occurring once; the ten biggest clones make up 0.75% to 1%. The sample also formed part of further work on yellow fever vaccine responses in identical twins.

Sequences were obtained from PBMCs. These TCRs come from a woman aged 18-29 years in good health.

At least ten counts were recorded for this clonotype. V gene TRBV10-2 combines with J gene TRBJ1-5; D perhaps matches TRBD1 (5 bases). Germline V lookup: CDR1 WSHSY, CDR2 SAAADI. The CDR3 runs to 15 residues. Trimming cost V 0 bases and J 3 bases, with 9 bases left between them. CDR3 residues: CASSESGGVNQPQHF. In nucleotides, the CDR3 is TGCGCCAGCAGTGAGTCGGGAGGGGTCAATCAGCCCCAGCATTTT.

CDR3 sequence (DNA): TGTGCCAGCAGCTTAAGTCTGGCGGGAGGGGGAGATACGCAGTATTTT. Translating gives CASSLSLAGGGDTQYF. The chain links TRBV7-2 to TRBJ2-3; 9 positions match TRBD2. After removal of 2 bases from V and 5 bases from J, the junction contained 8 bases not matched to a gene. The CDR3 loop spans 16 amino acids. Per the germline V gene, CDR1 is SGHTA and CDR2 is FQGNSA.

This clonotype was observed many times. J is TRBJ2-7 and V is TRBV27; D gene ambiguous. V lost 2 bases and J 4 bases, leaving 9 bases between the germline ends. This CDR3 is 13 amino acids long. CDR1 and CDR2 from the germline V gene are MNHEY and SMNVEV (reference sequence). In nucleotides, the CDR3 is TGTGCCAGCAGTTTAGGTCCAGCTTACGAGCAGTACTTC. Translation: CASSLGPAYEQYF.

This clonotype occurred a few times. The rearrangement links TRBV7-2 to TRBJ2-1; 13 bases fit TRBD2. The V gene end was trimmed by 5 bases and the J gene end by 8 bases; junction bases not matched to a gene: 3. Germline lookup yields CDR1 SGHTA and CDR2 FQGNSA. The length of the CDR3 is 14 residues. The CDR3 region is CASSPGLAGHEQFF. The CDR3, as DNA: TGTGCCAGCAGCCCGGGACTAGCGGGACATGAGCAGTTCTTC.

The V gene is TRBV6-6, the J gene TRBJ2-7; D not resolved. The CDR3 extends over 13 amino acids. Trimming left V 5 bases short and J 8 bases short, with 16 bases between. Germline lookup yields CDR1 MNHNY and CDR2 SVGAGI (reference sequence). CDR3 sequence (DNA): TGTGCCAGCAGTAAGACCCCCCCGGTCAAGCAGTACTTC. It translates to CASSKTPPVKQYF.

CDR3 region: CSAERVRGFLTDTQYF. The CDR3 region has the DNA TGCAGCGCTGAGCGTGTTAGGGGGTTCCTCACAGATACGCAGTATTTT. J is TRBJ2-3 and V is TRBV29-1, with D possibly TRBD1 on 6 matching bases. Trimming removed 7 bases from V and 2 bases from J, with 22 bases in between. CDR1 is SQVTM and CDR2 is ANQGSEA in the germline V gene. CDR3 length equals 16 residues.

This clonotype was counted only a few times. This chain's CDR3 is CANPRGPYYEQYF. As DNA, the CDR3 is TGTGCCAACCCCAGGGGGCCCTACTACGAGCAGTACTTC. The chain links TRBV12-3 or TRBV12-4 to TRBJ2-7, with 8 bases fitting TRBD1. J was trimmed by 3 bases and V by 10 bases; bases with no gene match: 8. The CDR3 has 13 amino acids.

The chain joins TRBV10-3 to TRBJ1-5; tentatively, D is TRBD1 (6 bases). Trimming took 10 bases from V and 7 from J, leaving 14 bases between them. Germline-derived CDR1 and CDR2 are ENHRY and SYGVKD. The CDR3 extends over 12 amino acids. CDR3 sequence: CATQQGDQPQHF. CDR3 nucleotide sequence: TGTGCCACCCAACAGGGAGACCAGCCCCAGCATTTT.

V gene TRBV12-3 or TRBV12-4 combines with J gene TRBJ2-3; 11 positions agree with TRBD2. This CDR3 contains 14 residues. Trimming cost V 5 bases and J 12 bases; bases outside gene matches: 10. The CDR3: CASSPGTSGISQYF. The CDR3 DNA reads as TGTGCCAGCAGTCCCGGGACTAGCGGTATTAGTCAGTATTTT.

This chain joins TRBV10-3 and TRBJ2-1, with 9 bases that match TRBD1. CDR1 is ENHRY, CDR2 SYGVKD, per germline. Trimming took 6 bases from V and 8 from J; bases not matched to a gene: 8. The CDR3 sequence is 14 residues long. The CDR3 DNA reads as TGTGCCATCAGGACGGGACAGGGTACCGATGAGCAGTTCTTC. Its protein product is CAIRTGQGTDEQFF.

V is TRBV7-2 and J is TRBJ2-1; D is possibly TRBD2 (5 bases). Between the trimmed V and J ends, which lost 0 bases and 8 bases, there was a span of 11 bases. The CDR3 loop spans 14 amino acids. Germline CDR1 is SGHTA and CDR2 is FQGNSA. CDR3 protein: CASSLARTRDEQFF. The DNA for the CDR3 is TGTGCCAGCAGCTTAGCTCGAACGAGGGATGAGCAGTTCTTC.

This clonotype was counted only a few times. The V and J genes are TRBV7-2 and TRBJ2-5, with a tentative D call TRBD2 (5 bases). V lost 8 bases and J 4 bases, leaving 17 bases between the germline ends. Looked up from germline, CDR1 is SGHTA and CDR2 is FQGNSA. This CDR3 has 14 amino acids. The CDR3 sequence is CASHKSGLTETQYF. CDR3 sequence (DNA): TGTGCCAGCCACAAAAGTGGACTTACAGAGACCCAGTACTTC.

V usage is TRBV6-2 or TRBV6-3 and J usage is TRBJ2-2; maybe TRBD1 (6 bases). Germline assignment: CDR1 MNHEY and CDR2 SVGEGT. This CDR3 has 21 residues. V lost 2 bases, J lost 4 bases, and 29 bases lay in between. CDR3 sequence reads: CASSYVAGGYRDKQGTGELFF. The CDR3 bases are TGTGCCAGCAGTTACGTGGCTGGGGGTTACCGGGACAAGCAGGGCACCGGGGAGCTGTTTTTT.

This clonotype was counted at least ten times. The J gene is TRBJ2-3, the V gene TRBV7-9; D ambiguous. The V and J ends lost 3 bases and 7 bases respectively, with 8 bases between them. The CDR3 extends over 12 amino acids. Per germline, CDR1 SEHNR and CDR2 FQNEAQ (reference sequence). The CDR3 DNA reads TGTGCCAGCAGCTTGGGCAGCAATACGCAGTATTTT. Translating it yields CASSLGSNTQYF.

V and J are TRBV14 and TRBJ2-3; D is possibly TRBD1 (5 bases). Looked up from germline, CDR1 is SGHDN and CDR2 is FVKESK. This CDR3 spans 13 amino acids. V was pared by 5 bases and J by 6 bases, with 12 bases between. In nucleotides, the CDR3 is TGTGCCAGCAGCACTATAGGGGCCGATACGCAGTATTTT. It translates to CASSTIGADTQYF.

This clonotype showed up just a few times. V gene TRBV20-1 combines with J gene TRBJ2-7; the match to TRBD2 covers 9 bases. The junction had 15 bases not matched to a gene; V was cut back by 5 bases and J by 1 base. CDR3 length: 17 amino acids. Germline V gene sequence: CDR1 DFQATT, CDR2 SNEGSKA (reference sequence). In DNA, the CDR3 is TGCAGTGCTCCCAACCCGGGACTAGCCAAATTTTCCTACGAGCAGTACTTC. Translating gives CSAPNPGLAKFSYEQYF.

This clonotype has a handful of counts. CDR3 in amino acids: CAASQGWSVLTF. The CDR3 bases are TGTGCCGCCTCACAGGGGTGGAGCGTCCTGACTTTC. V is TRBV15 and J is TRBJ2-6, with TRBD1 matching over 7 bases. J lost 12 bases, V lost 11 bases, and 10 bases had no gene match. CDR3 length: 12 residues. Germline V gene lookup returns CDR1 LNHNV and CDR2 YYDKDF (reference sequence). Full variable domain (remainder filled in from reference TRBV15 and TRBJ2-6): DAMVIQNPRYQVTQFGKPVTLSCSQTLNHNVMYWYQQKSSQAPKLLFHYYDKDFNNEADTPDNFQSRRPNTSFCFLDIRSPGLGDTAMYLCAASQGWSVLTFGAGSRLTVL.

The chain carries TRBV4-1 and TRBJ2-7; 8 positions match TRBD1. The germline V gene encodes CDR1 MGHRA and CDR2 YSYEKL. Trimming took 2 bases from V and 3 from J; bases not matched to a gene: 3. CDR3 length: 14 residues. Here the CDR3 DNA reads TGCGCCAGCAGCCAACCAGGGGGCTTCTACGAGCAGTACTTC. Its protein product is CASSQPGGFYEQYF.

The gene calls are TRBV7-2 and TRBJ2-3; perhaps TRBD1 as D (7 bases). The germline V and J ends were trimmed by 3 bases and 4 bases, with 14 bases remaining between them. This CDR3 spans 15 amino acids. The germline CDR1 and CDR2 sequences are SGHTA and FQGNSA. This CDR3 is CASSLGGTGADTQYF. The CDR3, as DNA: TGTGCCAGCAGCTTGGGGGGTACAGGGGCAGATACGCAGTATTTT.

V usage is TRBV29-1 and J usage is TRBJ2-5, with TRBD2 as a possible D gene (5 bases). Per germline, CDR1 SQVTM and CDR2 ANQGSEA. Trimming left V 5 bases short and J 2 bases short, with 21 bases between. This CDR3 has 16 residues. The CDR3 protein is CSVPRGRSLSQETQYF. The CDR3 DNA follows: TGCAGCGTTCCTCGGGGAAGGTCTCTTTCGCAAGAGACCCAGTACTTC.

The chain joins TRBV28 to TRBJ1-2; a possible D gene is TRBD1 (5 bases). Trimming removed 8 bases from V and 5 bases from J, with 12 bases in between. The germline V gene encodes CDR1 MDHEN and CDR2 SYDVKM. The CDR3 is 12 residues long. CDR3 loop: CASAGRGYGYTF. In nucleotides, the CDR3 is TGTGCCAGCGCCGGGCGGGGGTATGGCTACACCTTC.

V usage is TRBV7-9 and J usage is TRBJ2-7, with 14 bases identical to TRBD2. CDR1 and CDR2 (germline): SEHNR, FQNEAQ (reference sequence). Germline trimming cut 4 bases from V and 6 bases from J; bases unmatched to any gene: 2. The CDR3 sequence is 14 residues long. The CDR3 bases are TGTGCCAGCAGCTCCGGGACTAGCGGGAGCGAGCAGTACTTC. The encoded protein is CASSSGTSGSEQYF.

This clonotype has only a few counts. J is TRBJ2-1 and V is TRBV3-1; TRBD1 might be the D (5 bases). CDR1 is LGHDT and CDR2 is YNNKEL in the germline V gene (reference sequence). Deletions cut 7 bases from V and 10 bases from J, with 23 bases between. The CDR3 runs to 15 residues. The CDR3 sequence is CASTAWGLTPEEQFF. As DNA, the CDR3 is TGTGCCAGCACTGCTTGGGGCCTAACACCGGAGGAGCAGTTCTTC.

This clonotype was observed many times. The gene calls are TRBV12-3 or TRBV12-4 and TRBJ2-1; D might be TRBD2 (6 bases). Trimming took 7 bases from V and 3 from J, leaving 13 bases between them. CDR3 length equals 14 residues. The DNA for the CDR3 is TGTGCCAGCACCCCCGGGACTGTCTACAATGAGCAGTTCTTC. This gives the protein CASTPGTVYNEQFF.

V and J are TRBV12-3 or TRBV12-4 and TRBJ1-6; D possibly corresponds to TRBD1 (6 bases). This CDR3 has 15 residues. Trimming shortened V by 1 base and J by 11 bases, and 15 bases separated the two germline ends. CDR3 sequence reads: CASSLDSGAGAPLHF. DNA of the CDR3: TGTGCCAGCAGTTTAGACTCAGGGGCGGGGGCACCCCTCCACTTT.

The chain is built from TRBV5-1 and TRBJ2-3; weak D call: TRBD2 (5 bases). Germline assignment: CDR1 SGHRS and CDR2 YFSETQ. The CDR3 loop spans 12 amino acids. Trimming removed 3 bases from V and 7 bases from J, with 9 bases in between. CDR3 protein: CASSSSLNTQYF. The DNA of the CDR3 is TGCGCCAGCAGCTCTAGCTTGAATACGCAGTATTTT. Full variable domain (missing parts from reference TRBV5-1 and TRBJ2-3): KAGVTQTPRYLIKTRGQQVTLSCSPISGHRSVSWYQQTPGQGLQFLFEYFSETQRNKGNFPGRFSGRQFSNSRSEMNVSTLELGDSALYLCASSSSLNTQYFGPGTRLTVL.

The chain combines TRBV5-5 with TRBJ2-7, with TRBD2 matching over 15 bases. V was clipped by 4 bases and J by 4 bases; unmatched bases: 3. The CDR3 runs to 15 residues. Germline lookup yields CDR1 SGHKS and CDR2 YYEKEE (reference sequence). CDR3 sequence reads: CASSKGLAGGYEQYF. In DNA form, the CDR3 reads TGTGCCAGCAGCAAGGGACTAGCGGGAGGTTACGAGCAGTACTTC.

The rearrangement links TRBV7-9 to TRBJ2-7; tentative D call: TRBD1 (5 bases). V was pared by 5 bases and J by 4 bases, with 21 bases between. Germline V gene data show CDR1 as SEHNR and CDR2 as FQNEAQ (reference sequence). The CDR3 consists of 16 residues. CDR3 nucleotide sequence: TGTGCCAGCAGCAACGACGACAGCACCTTTGTGTACGAGCAGTACTTC. This codes for CASSNDDSTFVYEQYF.